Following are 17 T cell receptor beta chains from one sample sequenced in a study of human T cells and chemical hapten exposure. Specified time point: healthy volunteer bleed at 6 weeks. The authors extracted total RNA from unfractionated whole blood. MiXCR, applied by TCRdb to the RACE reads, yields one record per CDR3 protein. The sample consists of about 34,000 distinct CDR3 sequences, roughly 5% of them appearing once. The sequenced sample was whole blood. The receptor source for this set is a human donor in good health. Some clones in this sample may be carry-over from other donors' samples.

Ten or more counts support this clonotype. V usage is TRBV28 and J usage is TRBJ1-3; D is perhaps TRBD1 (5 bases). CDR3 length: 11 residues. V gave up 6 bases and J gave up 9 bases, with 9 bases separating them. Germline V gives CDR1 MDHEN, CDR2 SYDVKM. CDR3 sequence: CASSLGGTIYF. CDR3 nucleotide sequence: TGTGCCAGCAGCCTGGGGGGCACCATATATTTT. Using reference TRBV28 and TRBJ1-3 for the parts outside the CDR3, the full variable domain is DVKVTQSSRYLVKRTGEKVFLECVQDMDHENMFWYRQDPGLGLRLIYFSYDVKMKEKGDIPEGYSVSREKKERFSLILESASTNQTSMYLCASSLGGTIYFGEGSWLTVV.

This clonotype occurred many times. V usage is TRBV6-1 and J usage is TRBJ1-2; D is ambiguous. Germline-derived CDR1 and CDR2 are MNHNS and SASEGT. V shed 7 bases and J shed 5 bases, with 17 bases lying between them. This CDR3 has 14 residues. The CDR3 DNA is TGTGCCAGCAACCCGACGGGGTCGATATATGGCTACACCTTC. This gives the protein CASNPTGSIYGYTF.

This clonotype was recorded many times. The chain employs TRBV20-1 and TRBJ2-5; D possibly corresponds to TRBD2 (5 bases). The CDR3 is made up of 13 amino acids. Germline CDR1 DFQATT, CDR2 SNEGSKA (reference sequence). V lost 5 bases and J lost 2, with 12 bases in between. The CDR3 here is CSACERLQETQYF. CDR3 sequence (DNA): TGCAGTGCTTGTGAGCGGTTACAAGAGACCCAGTACTTC.

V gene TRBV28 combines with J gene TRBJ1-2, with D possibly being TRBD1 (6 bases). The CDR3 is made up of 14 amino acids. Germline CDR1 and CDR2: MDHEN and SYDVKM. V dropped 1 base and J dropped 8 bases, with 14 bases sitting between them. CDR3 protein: CASSLYQGPGGYTF. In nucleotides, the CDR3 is TGTGCCAGCAGTTTATATCAGGGGCCGGGGGGCTACACCTTC.

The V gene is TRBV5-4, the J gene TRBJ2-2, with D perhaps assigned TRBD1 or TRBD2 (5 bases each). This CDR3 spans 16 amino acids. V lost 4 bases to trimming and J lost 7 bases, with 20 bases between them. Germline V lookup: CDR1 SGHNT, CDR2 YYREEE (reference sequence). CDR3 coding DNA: TGTGCCAGCAGCCCGGCCGGGACGGCCGGTCACGGGGAGCTGTTTTTT. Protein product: CASSPAGTAGHGELFF.

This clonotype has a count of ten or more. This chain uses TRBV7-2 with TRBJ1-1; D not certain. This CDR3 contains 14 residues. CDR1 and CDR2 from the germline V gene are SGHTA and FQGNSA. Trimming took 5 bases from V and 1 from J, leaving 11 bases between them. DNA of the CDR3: TGTGCCAGCAGCCCCCATAGAGGGAACACTGAAGCTTTCTTT. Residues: CASSPHRGNTEAFF.

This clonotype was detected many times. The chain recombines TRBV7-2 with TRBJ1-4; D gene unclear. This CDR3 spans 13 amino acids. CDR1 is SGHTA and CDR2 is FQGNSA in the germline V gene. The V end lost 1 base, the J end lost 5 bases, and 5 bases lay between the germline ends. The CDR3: CASSLEQNEKLFF. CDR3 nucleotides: TGTGCCAGCAGCTTAGAGCAGAATGAAAAACTGTTTTTT.

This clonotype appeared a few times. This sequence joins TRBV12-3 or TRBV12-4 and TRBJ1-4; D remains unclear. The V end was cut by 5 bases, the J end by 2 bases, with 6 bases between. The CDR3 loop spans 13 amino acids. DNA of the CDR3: TGTGCCAGCAGTCGTTCGACTAATGAAAAACTGTTTTTT. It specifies CASSRSTNEKLFF.

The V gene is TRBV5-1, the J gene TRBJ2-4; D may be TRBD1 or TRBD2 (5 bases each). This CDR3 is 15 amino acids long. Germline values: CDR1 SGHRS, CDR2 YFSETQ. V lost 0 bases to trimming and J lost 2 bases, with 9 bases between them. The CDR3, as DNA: TGCGCCAGCAGCTTGGACGGGGCGACCAAAAACATTCAGTACTTC. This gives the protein CASSLDGATKNIQYF.

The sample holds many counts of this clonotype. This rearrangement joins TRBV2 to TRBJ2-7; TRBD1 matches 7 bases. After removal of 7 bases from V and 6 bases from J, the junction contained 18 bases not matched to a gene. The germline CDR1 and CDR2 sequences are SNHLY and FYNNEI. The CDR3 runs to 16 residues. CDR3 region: CASTRALYDRESEQYF. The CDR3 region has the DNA TGTGCCAGCACTCGAGCCCTCTACGACAGGGAATCCGAGCAGTACTTC.

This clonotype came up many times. The CDR3 here is CASSLGSTVQPQHF. CDR3 in DNA: TGTGCCAGCAGCTTAGGGAGTACAGTTCAGCCCCAGCATTTT. V usage is TRBV7-2 and J usage is TRBJ1-5; no clear D gene. The V gene's germline CDR1 is SGHTA and CDR2 FQGNSA. Trimming took off 1 base at V and 6 bases at J, with 10 bases between the two ends. The CDR3 spans 14 residues.

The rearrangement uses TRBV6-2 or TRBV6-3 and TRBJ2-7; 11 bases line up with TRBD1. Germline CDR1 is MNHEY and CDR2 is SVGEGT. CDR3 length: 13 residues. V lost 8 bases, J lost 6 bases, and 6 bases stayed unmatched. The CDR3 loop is CASAGQGVGEQYF. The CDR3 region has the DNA TGTGCCAGCGCGGGACAGGGGGTCGGCGAGCAGTACTTC.

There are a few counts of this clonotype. The CDR3 nucleotides read TGTGCCAGCAGTTTAGGGGACAGGGTGATGACTGAAGCTTTCTTT. Protein: CASSLGDRVMTEAFF. The rearrangement links TRBV12-3 or TRBV12-4 to TRBJ1-1; 9 nucleotides agree with TRBD1. CDR3 length equals 15 residues. The junction had 5 bases not matched to a gene; V was cut back by 1 base and J by 5 bases.

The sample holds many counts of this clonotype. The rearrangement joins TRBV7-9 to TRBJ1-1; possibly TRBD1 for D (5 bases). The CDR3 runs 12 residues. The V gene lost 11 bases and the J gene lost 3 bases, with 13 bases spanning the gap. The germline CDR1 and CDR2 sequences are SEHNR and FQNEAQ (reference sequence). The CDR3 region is CASEPGHTEAFF. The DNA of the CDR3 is TGTGCCTCAGAGCCAGGGCACACTGAAGCTTTCTTT. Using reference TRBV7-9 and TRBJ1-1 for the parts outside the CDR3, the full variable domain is DTGVSQNPRHKITKRGQNVTFRCDPISEHNRLYWYRQTLGQGPEFLTYFQNEAQLEKSRLLSDRFSAERPKGSFSTLEIQRTEQGDSAMYLCASEPGHTEAFFGQGTRLTVV.

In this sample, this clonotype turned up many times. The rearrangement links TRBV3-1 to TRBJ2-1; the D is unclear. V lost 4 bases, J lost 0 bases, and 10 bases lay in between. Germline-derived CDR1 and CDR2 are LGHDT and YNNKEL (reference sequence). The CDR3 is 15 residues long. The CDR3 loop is CASSRSESSYNEQFF. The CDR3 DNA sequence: TGTGCCAGCAGCCGTTCAGAAAGCTCCTACAATGAGCAGTTCTTC.

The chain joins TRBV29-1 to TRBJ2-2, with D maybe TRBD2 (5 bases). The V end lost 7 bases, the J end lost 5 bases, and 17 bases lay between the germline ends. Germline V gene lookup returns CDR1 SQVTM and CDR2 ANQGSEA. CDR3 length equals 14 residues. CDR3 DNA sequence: TGCAGCGGGGAAACTAGTTTCGGGACCGGGGAGCTGTTTTTT. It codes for CSGETSFGTGELFF.

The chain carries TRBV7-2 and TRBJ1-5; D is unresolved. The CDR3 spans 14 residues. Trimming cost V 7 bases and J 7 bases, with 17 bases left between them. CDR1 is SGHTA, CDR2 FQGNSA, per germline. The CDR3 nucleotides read TGTGCCAGCACCACATCAGGTCTTGGACAGCCCCAGCATTTT. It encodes CASTTSGLGQPQHF. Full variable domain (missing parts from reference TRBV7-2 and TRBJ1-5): GAGVSQSPSNKVTEKGKDVELRCDPISGHTALYWYRQSLGQGLEFLIYFQGNSAPDKSGLPSDRFSAERTGGSVSTLTIQRTQQEDSAVYLCASTTSGLGQPQHFGDGTRLSIL.